The 10 T cell receptor beta chains in this list originate from one sample, sequenced in a study of cytomegalovirus exposure and HLA in healthy donors. 60 Vbeta and 13 Jbeta primers were used in PCR. Measured with immunoSEQ multiplex PCR; TCRdb has only the in-frame clones, and not every one. Altogether 200,000 to 250,000 clones are present, over 65% being singletons, with the ten largest covering 0.63%. The sequenced material came from PBMCs. The receptors stem from a man between 18 and 35 years old in good health and CMV-seronegative.

In its sample, this clone was seen a few times. The J gene is TRBJ2-5, the V gene TRBV25-1; D is perhaps TRBD2 (6 bases). The CDR3 consists of 14 residues. V lost 2 bases and J 4 bases, leaving 11 bases between the germline ends. CDR1 MGHDK and CDR2 SYGVNS come from the germline V gene. CDR3 bases: TGTGCCAGCAGTGAAAGCCTGGAGGGAGAGACCCAGTACTTC. Translating gives CASSESLEGETQYF. Drawing the rest from reference TRBV25-1 and TRBJ2-5, the complete variable domain is EADIYQTPRYLVIGTGKKITLECSQTMGHDKMYWYQQDPGMELHLIHYSYGVNSTEKGDLSSESTVSRIRTEHFPLTLESARPSHTSQYLCASSESLEGETQYFGPGTRLLVL.

This clone came up once. The chain is built from TRBV5-1 and TRBJ1-1; D call uncertain. The CDR3 is made up of 14 amino acids. Looked up from germline, CDR1 is SGHRS and CDR2 is YFSETQ. Trimming left V 0 bases short and J 1 base short, with 7 bases between. CDR3 DNA sequence: TGCGCCAGCAGCTTGGTCAATCCGAACACTGAAGCTTTCTTT. It is translated as CASSLVNPNTEAFF. Based on the CDR3 plus reference TRBV5-1 and TRBJ1-1, the full variable domain is KAGVTQTPRYLIKTRGQQVTLSCSPISGHRSVSWYQQTPGQGLQFLFEYFSETQRNKGNFPGRFSGRQFSNSRSEMNVSTLELGDSALYLCASSLVNPNTEAFFGQGTRLTVV.

The chain employs TRBV5-1 and TRBJ1-1; D is perhaps TRBD1 (6 bases). The CDR3 spans 14 residues. V gave up 6 bases and J gave up 1 base, with 13 bases separating them. Germline V gives CDR1 SGHRS, CDR2 YFSETQ. The DNA of the CDR3 is TGCGCCAGCAACGAAGGGGGAGCGAACACTGAAGCTTTCTTT. This gives the protein CASNEGGANTEAFF.

The CDR3 DNA reads as TGTGCCACCAGCAGAGATCGGTACAGCACCAGTGGCTACACCTTC. Protein: CATSRDRYSTSGYTF. The chain is built from TRBV15 and TRBJ1-2; D gene unclear. This CDR3 is 15 amino acids long. The germline V gene encodes CDR1 LNHNV and CDR2 YYDKDF (reference sequence). The V and J ends lost 0 bases and 7 bases respectively, with 15 bases between them. Using reference TRBV15 and TRBJ1-2 for the parts outside the CDR3, the full variable domain is DAMVIQNPRYQVTQFGKPVTLSCSQTLNHNVMYWYQQKSSQAPKLLFHYYDKDFNNEADTPDNFQSRRPNTSFCFLDIRSPGLGDTAMYLCATSRDRYSTSGYTFGSGTRLTVV.

The chain recombines TRBV19 with TRBJ2-6, with D uncertain. Germline V gene sequence: CDR1 LNHDA, CDR2 SQIVND (reference sequence). The V and J ends lost 2 bases and 0 bases respectively, with 8 bases between them. This CDR3 has 16 residues. The chain's CDR3 is CASSIILNSGANVLTF. CDR3 in DNA: TGTGCCAGTAGTATAATACTGAACTCTGGGGCCAACGTCCTGACTTTC. The whole variable domain, filled in from reference TRBV19 and TRBJ2-6, reads DGGITQSPKYLFRKEGQNVTLSCEQNLNHDAMYWYRQDPGQGLRLIYYSQIVNDFQKGDIAEGYSVSREKKESFPLTVTSAQKNPTAFYLCASSIILNSGANVLTFGAGSRLTVL.

This chain connects TRBV28 to TRBJ1-1; 8 nucleotides agree with TRBD1. The CDR3 has 13 amino acids. In germline, CDR1 is MDHEN, CDR2 SYDVKM. The ends lost 3 bases at V and 11 bases at J; junction bases unmatched: 8. The CDR3 DNA sequence: TGTGCCAGCAGTTTCCCAGGGGGCGCGGGGGCTTTCTTT. It is translated as CASSFPGGAGAFF.

This chain uses TRBV7-9 with TRBJ1-6; TRBD1 matches at 7 bases. The ends lost 0 bases at V and 0 bases at J; junction bases unmatched: 8. Looked up from germline, CDR1 is SEHNR and CDR2 is FQNEAQ (reference sequence). The CDR3 is 19 residues long. Here the CDR3 DNA reads TGTGCCAGCAGCTTAGCAACTGGGACAGCGAGCTCCTATAATTCACCCCTCCACTTT. Translated: CASSLATGTASSYNSPLHF.

V and J are TRBV6-5 and TRBJ2-1, with TRBD2 identical over 11 bases. Trimming at V came to 7 bases and at J to 5 bases, leaving 7 bases not matched to a gene. The CDR3 runs to 15 residues. Per germline, CDR1 MNHEY and CDR2 SVGAGI. This CDR3 is CASTRLAGLNNEQFF. CDR3 bases: TGTGCCAGCACTAGACTAGCGGGGCTAAACAATGAGCAGTTCTTC.

This rearrangement joins TRBV5-1 to TRBJ2-3; TRBD2 aligns across 11 bases. The CDR3 runs to 15 residues. With V trimmed by 2 bases and J by 3 bases, 2 bases remained unmatched. Germline assignment: CDR1 SGHRS and CDR2 YFSETQ. The CDR3 DNA reads TGCGCCAGCAGCTTTAGCGGGAGGGGGACAGATACGCAGTATTTT. Its protein product is CASSFSGRGTDTQYF.

CDR3 nucleotide sequence: TGTGCCAGCAGCAAAGCGCCGGGTGATCGGCCCCAGCATTTT. Residues: CASSKAPGDRPQHF. The rearrangement uses TRBV21-1 and TRBJ1-5. TRBV21-1 corresponds to a pseudogene. This CDR3 comprises 14 residues.